These 25 T cell receptor beta chains were sequenced from one sample in a study of radiotherapy plus CTLA-4 blockade in lung cancer. Method: immunoSEQ multiplex PCR; TCRdb's copy keeps in-frame clones and lacks some. Of about 97,000 clones in the sample, 65% to 85% were seen once. The source material was peripheral blood, sampled from a patient treated with radiotherapy plus ipilimumab. These receptors were obtained from a human donor with non-small cell lung cancer who had a partial response to radiotherapy plus ipilimumab. Some clones in this sample may be carry-over from other donors' samples.

This clone was observed a few times. The chain is built from TRBV28 and TRBJ2-7; D perhaps matches TRBD1 (6 bases). The CDR3 loop spans 15 amino acids. V was trimmed by 0 bases and J by 6 bases, leaving 15 bases between them. Per the germline V gene, CDR1 is MDHEN and CDR2 is SYDVKM. This CDR3 reads CASSLWAQGPGEQYF. Written as DNA, the CDR3 is TGTGCCAGCAGTTTATGGGCTCAGGGGCCTGGCGAGCAGTACTTC.

The V gene is TRBV19, the J gene TRBJ2-1; TRBD2 matches 15 bases. The V gene's germline CDR1 is LNHDA and CDR2 SQIVND (reference sequence). The CDR3 totals 14 residues. Trimming at V came to 9 bases and at J to 7 bases, leaving 4 bases not matched to a gene. Here the CDR3 DNA reads TGTGCCAGCGGACTAGCGGGAGGGTTTAATGAGCAGTTCTTC. Its protein product is CASGLAGGFNEQFF.

This rearrangement joins TRBV27 to TRBJ2-3; the match to TRBD2 covers 11 bases. The CDR3 is 18 residues long. V shed 4 bases, J shed 2 bases, and the junction held 11 bases outside the gene matches. CDR1 and CDR2 from the germline V gene are MNHEY and SMNVEV (reference sequence). CDR3 DNA sequence: TGTGCCAGCAGTTCCTACTATAGCGGGAGGGAAGACACAGATACGCAGTATTTT. Amino acid sequence: CASSSYYSGREDTDTQYF.

The chain carries TRBV7-2 and TRBJ1-6; D is ambiguous. V lost 2 bases and J lost 5, with 13 bases in between. Germline values: CDR1 SGHTA, CDR2 FQGNSA. The CDR3 has 16 amino acids. CDR3 amino acids: CASSLMRVEDNSPLHF. DNA for the CDR3: TGTGCCAGCAGCTTAATGAGGGTAGAGGATAATTCACCCCTCCACTTT.

The chain uses TRBV19 and TRBJ1-5; TRBD1 matches 7 bases. CDR1 and CDR2 from the germline V gene are LNHDA and SQIVND (reference sequence). Trimming at V came to 8 bases and at J to 7 bases, leaving 11 bases not matched to a gene. The CDR3 is 14 amino acids. The CDR3 DNA follows: TGTGCCAGTCAGACAGGGCCTCAGAGGCAGCCCCAGCATTTT. Its translation is CASQTGPQRQPQHF.

The V gene is TRBV7-9, the J gene TRBJ1-2, with TRBD1 matching over 10 bases. This CDR3 has 14 residues. Germline V gives CDR1 SEHNR, CDR2 FQNEAQ (reference sequence). V gave up 5 bases and J gave up 6 bases; unmatched junction bases: 6. The CDR3, as DNA: TGTGCCAGCAGCGTGACAGGGGGCGCTGATGGCTACACCTTC. This translates into CASSVTGGADGYTF.

The chain combines TRBV5-6 with TRBJ2-7; D not resolved. Germline V gene lookup returns CDR1 SGHDT and CDR2 YYEEEE. V was cut by 3 bases and J by 6 bases, with 10 bases left in between. This CDR3 comprises 12 residues. The CDR3 region has the DNA TGTGCCAGCAGCTACGTGCGCGGCGAGCAGTACTTC. It translates to CASSYVRGEQYF.

This clone occurred a few times. The rearrangement links TRBV9 to TRBJ2-7; 7 bases fit TRBD2. The CDR3 has 16 amino acids. The germline V gene has CDR1 SGDLS and CDR2 YYNGEE. V lost 0 bases and J lost 5; bases outside the gene matches: 11. CDR3: CASSVDPGGSRDEQYF. CDR3 coding DNA: TGTGCCAGCAGCGTAGACCCTGGCGGGAGTCGGGACGAGCAGTACTTC.

The chain employs TRBV7-6 and TRBJ2-1, with D tentatively TRBD2 (7 bases). The CDR3 extends over 15 amino acids. Germline lookup yields CDR1 SGHVS and CDR2 FNYEAQ. V lost 5 bases to trimming and J lost 4 bases, with 15 bases between them. CDR3 sequence: CASSPVGGVYNEQFF. The CDR3 nucleotides read TGTGCCAGCAGCCCCGTAGGGGGGGTTTACAATGAGCAGTTCTTC. Variable domain in full (rest from reference TRBV7-6 and TRBJ2-1): GAGVSQSPRYKVTKRGQDVALRCDPISGHVSLYWYRQALGQGPEFLTYFNYEAQQDKSGLPNDRFSAERPEGSISTLTIQRTEQRDSAMYRCASSPVGGVYNEQFFGPGTRLTVL.

V usage is TRBV7-3 and J usage is TRBJ2-1, with 7 positions matching TRBD1. The CDR3 consists of 15 residues. The V gene end was trimmed by 1 base and the J gene end by 2 bases; junction bases not matched to a gene: 2. Germline values: CDR1 SGHTA, CDR2 FQGTGA. Written as DNA, the CDR3 is TGTGCCAGCAGCTTAAACAGGGGCGCCTACAATGAGCAGTTCTTC. Amino acids: CASSLNRGAYNEQFF. The complete variable domain, with remaining parts taken from reference TRBV7-3 and TRBJ2-1, reads GAGVSQTPSNKVTEKGKYVELRCDPISGHTALYWYRQSLGQGPEFLIYFQGTGAADDSGLPNDRFFAVRPEGSVSTLKIQRTERGDSAVYLCASSLNRGAYNEQFFGPGTRLTVL.

The chain joins TRBV7-3 to TRBJ2-2; 12 nucleotides match TRBD2. The ends lost 5 bases at V and 4 bases at J; junction bases unmatched: 5. The length of the CDR3 is 16 residues. Per the germline V gene, CDR1 is SGHTA and CDR2 is FQGTGA. Here the CDR3 DNA reads TGTGCCAGCAGCCCGCTAGCGGGGGGGCCCACCGGGGAGCTGTTTTTT. Its translation: CASSPLAGGPTGELFF.

In this sample, this clone turned up a few times. V is TRBV5-4 and J is TRBJ2-7; tentative D call: TRBD1 (5 bases). CDR1 is SGHNT, CDR2 YYREEE, per germline (reference sequence). V lost 5 bases and J lost 6, with 18 bases in between. The CDR3 is 14 residues long. CDR3 sequence (DNA): TGTGCCAGCAGTCCGAAGGACACTCCCAGCGAGCAGTACTTC. Its translation: CASSPKDTPSEQYF. The full variable domain, its missing parts supplied by reference TRBV5-4 and TRBJ2-7, is ETGVTQSPTHLIKTRGQQVTLRCSSQSGHNTVSWYQQALGQGPQFIFQYYREEENGRGNFPPRFSGLQFPNYSSELNVNALELDDSALYLCASSPKDTPSEQYFGPGTRLTVT.

The rearrangement links TRBV2 to TRBJ2-5, with 13 bases matching TRBD2. The germline V gene encodes CDR1 SNHLY and CDR2 FYNNEI. V lost 5 bases to trimming and J lost 2 bases; unmatched junction nucleotides: 5. CDR3 length: 16 amino acids. The chain's CDR3 is CASSLRLAGGQETQYF. The CDR3 DNA follows: TGTGCCAGCAGTTTACGACTAGCGGGAGGACAAGAGACCCAGTACTTC.

The CDR3 region is CATSRDFPRYSNQPQHF. CDR3 nucleotide sequence: TGTGCCACCAGCAGAGATTTCCCACGGTATAGCAATCAGCCCCAGCATTTT. The chain employs TRBV15 and TRBJ1-5; D is uncertain. V was pared by 0 bases and J by 0 bases, with 12 bases between. CDR1 is LNHNV and CDR2 is YYDKDF in the germline V gene (reference sequence). The CDR3 extends over 17 amino acids.

The chain recombines TRBV6-1 with TRBJ1-4, with D perhaps matching TRBD1 (5 bases). The germline V gene encodes CDR1 MNHNS and CDR2 SASEGT. The length of the CDR3 is 14 residues. V lost 3 bases to trimming and J lost 2 bases, with 7 bases between them. The CDR3 spells CASSEQGTNEKLFF. The DNA of the CDR3 is TGTGCCAGCAGTGAGCAGGGTACTAATGAAAAACTGTTTTTT.

The chain recombines TRBV28 with TRBJ2-5; 11 bases are shared with TRBD2. This CDR3 region has 16 residues. Per the germline V gene, CDR1 is MDHEN and CDR2 is SYDVKM. V was clipped by 5 bases and J by 8 bases; unmatched bases: 13. The CDR3: CASSIFRLAGTGTQYF. The CDR3 DNA reads as TGTGCCAGCAGTATCTTCCGACTAGCGGGGACGGGCACCCAGTACTTC.

V usage is TRBV7-3 and J usage is TRBJ1-2; possibly TRBD1 for D (5 bases). CDR3 length equals 19 residues. The germline gives CDR1 SGHTA, CDR2 FQGTGA. V shed 0 bases and J shed 4 bases, with 24 bases lying between them. The DNA for the CDR3 is TGTGCCAGCAGCTTAACGCGTACGGCAGGGAATAAGGCCCTCTATGGCTACACCTTC. Translated: CASSLTRTAGNKALYGYTF.

This rearrangement joins TRBV9 to TRBJ1-5, with TRBD1 as a possible D gene (5 bases). Germline V gene lookup returns CDR1 SGDLS and CDR2 YYNGEE. The V gene lost 3 bases and the J gene lost 5 bases, with 15 bases spanning the gap. This CDR3 region has 15 residues. Here the CDR3 DNA reads TGTGCCAGCAGCGCGGGGGGTGGTGCATATCAGCCCCAGCATTTT. Its protein is CASSAGGGAYQPQHF.

V and J are TRBV13 and TRBJ2-1; D not resolved. There are 13 residues in the CDR3. Trimming took off 3 bases at V and 6 bases at J, with 9 bases between the two ends. Germline V gene sequence: CDR1 PRHDT, CDR2 FYEKMQ (reference sequence). CDR3 sequence reads: CASSFYPPNEQFF. Written as DNA, the CDR3 is TGTGCCAGCAGCTTTTATCCCCCCAATGAGCAGTTCTTC.

V gene TRBV28 combines with J gene TRBJ1-2; 7 nucleotides line up with TRBD1. With 4 bases clipped from V and 4 bases from J, the junction kept 9 bases outside the gene matches. The CDR3 covers 15 residues. Germline CDR1 reads MDHEN; CDR2 reads SYDVKM. In DNA, the CDR3 is TGTGCCAGCAGTTCGCCCGGACAGGCCAGCTATGGCTACACCTTC. Translating gives CASSSPGQASYGYTF.

J is TRBJ2-7 and V is TRBV6-5, with D tentatively TRBD2 (6 bases). The CDR3 totals 15 residues. Germline loops: CDR1 MNHEY, CDR2 SVGAGI. Trimming stripped 0 bases from V and 4 bases from J, with 13 bases between. This CDR3 is CASSYSGTFPYEQYF. CDR3 sequence (DNA): TGTGCCAGCAGTTACTCGGGGACTTTTCCTTACGAGCAGTACTTC.

This clone was counted a few times. This chain connects TRBV6-6 to TRBJ1-2; no clear D gene. The ends were cut back, 5 bases at V and 4 bases at J, with 8 bases in the middle. The length of the CDR3 is 12 residues. Germline CDR1 and CDR2: MNHNY and SVGAGI (reference sequence). This chain's CDR3 is CASSPGSYGYTF. CDR3 sequence (DNA): TGTGCCAGCAGTCCGGGATCCTATGGCTACACCTTC.

The rearrangement joins TRBV19 to TRBJ2-5; D may be TRBD2 (6 bases). The CDR3 contains 14 residues. The V end was cut by 2 bases, the J end by 2 bases, with 9 bases between. Germline V lookup: CDR1 LNHDA, CDR2 SQIVND (reference sequence). CDR3 coding DNA: TGTGCCAGTAGTATAACAGGACTACAAGAGACCCAGTACTTC. It encodes CASSITGLQETQYF.

This chain joins TRBV4-3 and TRBJ2-7; D unclear. Trimming stripped 0 bases from V and 0 bases from J, with 9 bases between. The CDR3 is 15 amino acids. Germline V gene sequence: CDR1 LGHNA, CDR2 YSLEER. CDR3 in DNA: TGCGCCAGCAGCCAAGAACAGTTGAGCTCCTACGAGCAGTACTTC. It is translated as CASSQEQLSSYEQYF.

V and J are TRBV7-6 and TRBJ1-6, with D unclear. V was shortened by 3 bases and J by 9 bases, with 12 bases between the two germline ends. The CDR3 runs to 14 residues. CDR1 SGHVS and CDR2 FNYEAQ come from the germline V gene. Here the CDR3 reads CASSLSSEGSPLHF. Written as DNA, the CDR3 is TGTGCCAGCAGCTTGTCCAGTGAGGGTTCACCCCTCCACTTT.